This entry lists 8 T cell receptor beta chains sequenced from one sample in a study of CD8+ T cells in alopecia areata. Treatment defined: oral pan-JAK inhibitor, 5-10 mg twice daily. Once RNA had been extracted, it was reverse transcribed into cDNA to act as the sequencing template. The method was immunoSEQ multiplex PCR; TCRdb's version includes in-frame clones alone and lacks a portion of them. The table has about 200,000 clones, 64% seen once. The sequencing used CD4+ T cells sorted from blood, collected at week 4, from a patient treated with tofacitinib. The receptors here all came from a human donor with alopecia areata.

In regard to this clone: The junction does not match germline at one end; this may be a read error. The rearrangement links TRBV7-7 to TRBJ2-5, with unresolved D. The CDR3 is made up of 15 amino acids. The germline V gene encodes CDR1 SSHAT and CDR2 FNYEAQ (reference sequence). CDR3 sequence reads: CASSLGPSPQETQYF. CDR3 DNA: TGTGCTAGCAGCTTAGGGCCCAGCCCCCAAGAGACCCAGTACTTC.

The V call is TRBV7-8, the J call TRBJ2-1; D is unclear. The V end was cut by 0 bases, the J end by 4 bases, with 22 bases between. The germline V gene has CDR1 SGHVS and CDR2 FQNEAQ. The CDR3 is 19 residues long. CDR3 in amino acids: CASSLAHRPVGREYNEQFF. CDR3 bases: TGTGCCAGCAGCTTAGCCCACCGGCCCGTCGGGCGCGAATACAATGAGCAGTTCTTC.

In nucleotides, the CDR3 is TGTGCCATCAGTAGGGACAGTTCCTACGAGCAGTACTTC. Amino acid sequence: CAISRDSSYEQYF. The chain recombines TRBV10-3 with TRBJ2-7; 7 bases map to TRBD1. Unmatched junction bases numbered 2, after V lost 5 bases and J lost 1 base. Germline V lookup: CDR1 ENHRY, CDR2 SYGVKD. The CDR3 is 13 residues long.

This clone has only a few counts. CDR3 coding DNA: TGTGCCAGTAGTCTGAGGGGACAAGGGTTCCGGCAGCCCCAGCATTTT. Encoded protein: CASSLRGQGFRQPQHF. This chain uses TRBV19 with TRBJ1-5; a weak D match, TRBD1 (6 bases). Trimming took 5 bases from V and 7 from J, leaving 21 bases between them. Germline V CDR1 and CDR2: LNHDA, SQIVND (reference sequence). The CDR3 is 16 residues long. Filled out from reference TRBV19 and TRBJ1-5, the complete variable domain reads DGGITQSPKYLFRKEGQNVTLSCEQNLNHDAMYWYRQDPGQGLRLIYYSQIVNDFQKGDIAEGYSVSREKKESFPLTVTSAQKNPTAFYLCASSLRGQGFRQPQHFGDGTRLSIL.

This chain joins TRBV5-4 and TRBJ1-1; a weak D match, TRBD1 (5 bases). CDR3 length: 14 residues. Germline CDR1 is SGHNT and CDR2 is YYREEE (reference sequence). V lost 4 bases, J lost 1 base, and 11 bases lay in between. CDR3 residues: CASSTLGPNTEAFF. CDR3 DNA sequence: TGTGCCAGCAGCACCCTGGGGCCGAACACTGAAGCTTTCTTT.

The CDR3 reads CSVPELPGQGNYGYTF. The DNA for the CDR3 is TGCAGCGTTCCAGAACTTCCGGGACAGGGGAACTATGGCTACACCTTC. This chain links TRBV29-1 with TRBJ1-2; TRBD1 matches 10 bases. This CDR3 has 16 residues. Trimming took 5 bases from V and 2 from J; bases not matched to a gene: 11. From germline, CDR1 is SQVTM and CDR2 ANQGSEA.

The chain combines TRBV10-2 with TRBJ1-6; possible D gene TRBD1, 5 bases. The germline CDR1 and CDR2 sequences are WSHSY and SAAADI. Trimming took 1 base from V and 0 from J, leaving 7 bases between them. This CDR3 is built from 16 residues. DNA of the CDR3: TGCGCCAGCAGTGAGTTGGGACGCTCCTATAATTCACCCCTCCACTTT. Translation: CASSELGRSYNSPLHF.

This clone appeared a single time. The genes are TRBV6-1 and TRBJ1-4, with D perhaps matching TRBD1 (6 bases). CDR3 length: 14 amino acids. The germline CDR1 and CDR2 sequences are MNHNS and SASEGT. Trimming left V 6 bases short and J 5 bases short, with 13 bases between. The chain's CDR3 is CASRPGHRNEKLFF. The DNA for the CDR3 is TGTGCCAGCAGACCGGGACACCGGAATGAAAAACTGTTTTTT.